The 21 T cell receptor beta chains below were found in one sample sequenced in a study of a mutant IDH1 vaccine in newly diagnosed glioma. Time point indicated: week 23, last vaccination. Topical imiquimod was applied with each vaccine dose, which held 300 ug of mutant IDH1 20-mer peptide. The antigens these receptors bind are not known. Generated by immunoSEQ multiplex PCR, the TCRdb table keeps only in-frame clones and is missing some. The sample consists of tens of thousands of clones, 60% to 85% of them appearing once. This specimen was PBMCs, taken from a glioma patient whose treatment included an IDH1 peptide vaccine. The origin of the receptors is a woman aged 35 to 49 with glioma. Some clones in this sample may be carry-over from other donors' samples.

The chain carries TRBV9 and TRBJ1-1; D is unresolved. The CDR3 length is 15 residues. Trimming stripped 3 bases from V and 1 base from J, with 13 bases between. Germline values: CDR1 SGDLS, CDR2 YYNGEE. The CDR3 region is CASSAGWDSNTEAFF. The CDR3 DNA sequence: TGTGCCAGCAGCGCCGGGTGGGATTCGAACACTGAAGCTTTCTTT.

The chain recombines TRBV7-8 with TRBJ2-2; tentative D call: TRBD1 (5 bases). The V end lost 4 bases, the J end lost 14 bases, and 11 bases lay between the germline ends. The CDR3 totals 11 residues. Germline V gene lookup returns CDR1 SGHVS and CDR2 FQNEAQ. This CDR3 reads CASSSVGALFF. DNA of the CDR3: TGTGCCAGCAGCTCGGTAGGGGCCCTGTTTTTT. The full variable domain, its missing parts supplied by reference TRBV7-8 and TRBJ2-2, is GAGVSQSPRYKVAKRGQDVALRCDPISGHVSLFWYQQALGQGPEFLTYFQNEAQLDKSGLPSDRFFAERPEGSVSTLKIQRTQQEDSAVYLCASSSVGALFFGEGSRLTVL.

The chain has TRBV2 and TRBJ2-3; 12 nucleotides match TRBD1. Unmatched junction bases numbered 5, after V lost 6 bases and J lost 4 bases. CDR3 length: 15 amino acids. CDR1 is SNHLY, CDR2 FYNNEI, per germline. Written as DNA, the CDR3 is TGTGCCAGCAGACGGGACAGGGGGCTCGCAGATACGCAGTATTTT. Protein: CASRRDRGLADTQYF.

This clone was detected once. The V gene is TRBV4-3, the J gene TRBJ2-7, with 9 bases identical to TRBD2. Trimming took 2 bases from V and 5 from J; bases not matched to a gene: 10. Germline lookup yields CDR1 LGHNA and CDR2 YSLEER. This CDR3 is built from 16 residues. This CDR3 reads CASSQSLAGEAHEQYF. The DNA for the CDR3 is TGCGCCAGCAGCCAATCTTTAGCGGGAGAGGCCCACGAGCAGTACTTC.

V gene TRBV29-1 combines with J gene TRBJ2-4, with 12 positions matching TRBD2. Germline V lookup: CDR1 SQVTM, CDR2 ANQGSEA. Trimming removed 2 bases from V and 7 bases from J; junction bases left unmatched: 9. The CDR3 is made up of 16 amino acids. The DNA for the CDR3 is TGCAGCGTTGAAAAGTCTAGCGGGAGGGCCAGGAACATTCAGTACTTC. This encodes CSVEKSSGRARNIQYF.

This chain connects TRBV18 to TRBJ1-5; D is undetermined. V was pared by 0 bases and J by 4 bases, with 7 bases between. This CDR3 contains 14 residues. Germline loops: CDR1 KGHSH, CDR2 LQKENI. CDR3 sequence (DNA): TGTGCCAGCTCACCACCGACAAAGAATCAGCCCCAGCATTTT. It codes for CASSPPTKNQPQHF.

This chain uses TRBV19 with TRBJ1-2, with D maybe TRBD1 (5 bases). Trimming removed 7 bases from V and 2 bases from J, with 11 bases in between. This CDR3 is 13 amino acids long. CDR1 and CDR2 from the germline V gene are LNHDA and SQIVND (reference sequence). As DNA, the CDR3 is TGTGCCAGTAACAGGCCAGGGAACTATGGCTACACCTTC. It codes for CASNRPGNYGYTF. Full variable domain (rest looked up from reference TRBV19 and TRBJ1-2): DGGITQSPKYLFRKEGQNVTLSCEQNLNHDAMYWYRQDPGQGLRLIYYSQIVNDFQKGDIAEGYSVSREKKESFPLTVTSAQKNPTAFYLCASNRPGNYGYTFGSGTRLTVV.

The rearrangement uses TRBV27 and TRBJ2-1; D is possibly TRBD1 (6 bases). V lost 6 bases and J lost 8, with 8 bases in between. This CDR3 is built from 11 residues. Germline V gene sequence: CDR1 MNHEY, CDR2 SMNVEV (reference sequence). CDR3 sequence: CASRQGYEQFF. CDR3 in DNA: TGTGCCAGCAGACAGGGTTATGAGCAGTTCTTC.

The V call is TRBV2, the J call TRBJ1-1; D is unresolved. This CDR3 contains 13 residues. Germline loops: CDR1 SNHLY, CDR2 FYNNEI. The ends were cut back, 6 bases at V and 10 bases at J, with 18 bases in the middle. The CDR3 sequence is CASRTVLGIRAFF. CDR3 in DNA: TGTGCCAGCAGAACCGTATTGGGGATCCGAGCTTTCTTT.

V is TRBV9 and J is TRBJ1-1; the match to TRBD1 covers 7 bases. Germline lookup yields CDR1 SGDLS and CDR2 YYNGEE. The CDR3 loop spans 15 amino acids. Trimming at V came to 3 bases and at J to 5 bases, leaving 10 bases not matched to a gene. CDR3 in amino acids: CASSGGSRGETEAFF. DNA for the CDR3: TGTGCCAGCAGCGGGGGGAGCAGGGGGGAAACTGAAGCTTTCTTT.

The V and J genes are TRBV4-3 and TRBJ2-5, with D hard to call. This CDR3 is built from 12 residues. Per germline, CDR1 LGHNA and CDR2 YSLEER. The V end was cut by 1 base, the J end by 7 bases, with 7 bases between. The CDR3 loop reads CASSQGRGTQYF. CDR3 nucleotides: TGCGCCAGCAGCCAAGGACGAGGGACCCAGTACTTC.

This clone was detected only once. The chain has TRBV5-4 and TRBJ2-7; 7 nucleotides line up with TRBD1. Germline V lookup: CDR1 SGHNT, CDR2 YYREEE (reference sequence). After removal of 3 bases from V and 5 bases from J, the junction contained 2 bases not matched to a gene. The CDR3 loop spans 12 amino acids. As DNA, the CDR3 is TGTGCCAGCAGCTGGGGACAGAACGAGCAGTACTTC. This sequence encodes CASSWGQNEQYF.

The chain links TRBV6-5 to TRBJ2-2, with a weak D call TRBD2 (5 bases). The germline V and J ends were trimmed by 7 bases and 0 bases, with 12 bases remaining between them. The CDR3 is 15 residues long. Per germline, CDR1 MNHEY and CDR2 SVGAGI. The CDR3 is CASISIGANTGELFF. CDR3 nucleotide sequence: TGTGCCAGCATCTCGATCGGGGCGAACACCGGGGAGCTGTTTTTT.

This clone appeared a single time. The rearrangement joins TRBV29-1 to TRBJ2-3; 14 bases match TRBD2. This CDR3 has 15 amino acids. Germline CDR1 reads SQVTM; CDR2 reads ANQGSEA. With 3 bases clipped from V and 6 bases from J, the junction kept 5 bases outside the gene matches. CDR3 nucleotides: TGCAGCGTTGAGGGGACTAGCGGGGGAGCGGATACGCAGTATTTT. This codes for CSVEGTSGGADTQYF.

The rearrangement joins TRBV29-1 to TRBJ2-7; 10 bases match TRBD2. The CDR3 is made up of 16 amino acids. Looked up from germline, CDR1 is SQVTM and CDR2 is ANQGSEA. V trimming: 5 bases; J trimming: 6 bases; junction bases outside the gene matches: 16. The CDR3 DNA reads TGCAGCGTTAGGTCCCAGCGGGGGGGAATCCCGACCGAGCAGTACTTC. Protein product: CSVRSQRGGIPTEQYF.

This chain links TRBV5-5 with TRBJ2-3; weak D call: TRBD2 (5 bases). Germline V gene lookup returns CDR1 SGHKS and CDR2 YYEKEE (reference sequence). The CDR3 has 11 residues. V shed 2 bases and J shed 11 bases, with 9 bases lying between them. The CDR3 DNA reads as TGTGCCAGCAGCTTACGGGATCAGCAGTATTTT. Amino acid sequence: CASSLRDQQYF.

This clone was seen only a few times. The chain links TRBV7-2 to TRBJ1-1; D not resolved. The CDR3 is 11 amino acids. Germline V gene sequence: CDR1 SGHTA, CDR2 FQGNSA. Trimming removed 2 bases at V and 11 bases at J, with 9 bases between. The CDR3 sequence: CASSLILEAFF. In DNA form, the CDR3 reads TGTGCCAGCAGCTTAATTTTGGAGGCTTTCTTT.

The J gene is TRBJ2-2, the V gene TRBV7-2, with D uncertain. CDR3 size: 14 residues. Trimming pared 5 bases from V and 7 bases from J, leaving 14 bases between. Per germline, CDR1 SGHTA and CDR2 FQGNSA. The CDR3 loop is CASSPTPRFGELFF. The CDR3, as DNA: TGTGCCAGCAGCCCTACCCCTCGGTTCGGGGAGCTGTTTTTT. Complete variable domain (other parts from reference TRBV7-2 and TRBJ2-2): GAGVSQSPSNKVTEKGKDVELRCDPISGHTALYWYRQSLGQGLEFLIYFQGNSAPDKSGLPSDRFSAERTGGSVSTLTIQRTQQEDSAVYLCASSPTPRFGELFFGEGSRLTVL.

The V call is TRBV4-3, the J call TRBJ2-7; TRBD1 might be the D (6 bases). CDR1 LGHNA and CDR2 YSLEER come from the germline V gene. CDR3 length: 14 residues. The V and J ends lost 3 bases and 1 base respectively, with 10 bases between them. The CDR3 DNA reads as TGCGCCAGCAGCCACAGCAGGGGATCCTACGAGCAGTACTTC. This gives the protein CASSHSRGSYEQYF.

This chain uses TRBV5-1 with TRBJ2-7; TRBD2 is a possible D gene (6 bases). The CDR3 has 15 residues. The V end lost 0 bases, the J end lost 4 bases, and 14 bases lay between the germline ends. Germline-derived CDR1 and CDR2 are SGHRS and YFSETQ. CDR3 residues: CASSLGTAGWYEQYF. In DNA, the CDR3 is TGCGCCAGCAGCTTGGGGACGGCGGGATGGTACGAGCAGTACTTC.

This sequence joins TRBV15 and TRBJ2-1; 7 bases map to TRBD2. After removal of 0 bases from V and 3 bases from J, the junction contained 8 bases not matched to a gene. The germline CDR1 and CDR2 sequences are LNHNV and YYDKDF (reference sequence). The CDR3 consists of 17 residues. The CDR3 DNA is TGTGCCACCAGCAGAGATACCGGCCCGGGAGGCTACAATGAGCAGTTCTTC. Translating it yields CATSRDTGPGGYNEQFF.